The sequence of this T cell receptor (beta chain) was determined in a study of control samples from healthy donors and cancer patients. The V gene lost 0 bases and the J gene lost 3 bases, with 21 bases spanning the gap. CDR3 length equals 18 residues. Germline V CDR1 and CDR2: LNHNV, YYDKDF (reference sequence). Libraries were prepared by immunoSEQ multiplex PCR; TCRdb keeps only in-frame clonotypes and omits some of them. The table has about 160,000 clones, 85% to 95% seen once; the top ten hold around 9.3%. This sequence joins TRBV15 and TRBJ2-7, with D unclear. The receptor was isolated from a woman in her forties in good health. The source material was blood. CDR3 nucleotide sequence: TGTGCCACCAGCAGAGATACGTTATTTCTAGTTTCAGGCTACGAGCAGTACTTC. This translates into CATSRDTLFLVSGYEQYF.